The 3 T cell receptor beta chains presented below share a single source sample, sequenced in a study of blood T cell repertoires in COVID-19. Assay: immunoSEQ multiplex PCR; the TCRdb copy retains only in-frame clones and omits some. The table shows around 320,000 clones, with roughly 90% occurring only once. The sequenced sample was PBMCs or T cells enriched from blood (not recorded which). These receptors all stem from a woman aged 30 to 39 who had been exposed to COVID-19.

The rearrangement uses TRBV10-3 and TRBJ1-6, with 8 positions matching TRBD1. The J segment lost 6 bases and the V segment lost 6 bases, leaving 7 bases of the junction unmatched. From germline, CDR1 is ENHRY and CDR2 SYGVKD. The CDR3 loop spans 15 amino acids. The CDR3 region has the DNA TGTGCCATCAGCAGCGGGACAGGCGGTAATTCACCCCTCCACTTT. Protein sequence: CAISSGTGGNSPLHF.

This chain uses TRBV19 with TRBJ1-2; D gene unclear. V lost 3 bases, J lost 8 bases, and 10 bases lay in between. In germline, CDR1 is LNHDA, CDR2 SQIVND (reference sequence). This CDR3 region has 12 residues. As DNA, the CDR3 is TGTGCCAGTAGTATTCGTCCGTTCGGCTACACCTTC. Its protein product is CASSIRPFGYTF.

The rearrangement links TRBV2 to TRBJ1-4; D possibly corresponds to TRBD1 (6 bases). Per germline, CDR1 SNHLY and CDR2 FYNNEI. The V and J ends lost 2 bases and 8 bases respectively, with 6 bases between them. The length of the CDR3 is 12 residues. CDR3 bases: TGTGCCAGCAGTGAAAGGGGGGAAAAACTGTTTTTT. Its translation is CASSERGEKLFF.